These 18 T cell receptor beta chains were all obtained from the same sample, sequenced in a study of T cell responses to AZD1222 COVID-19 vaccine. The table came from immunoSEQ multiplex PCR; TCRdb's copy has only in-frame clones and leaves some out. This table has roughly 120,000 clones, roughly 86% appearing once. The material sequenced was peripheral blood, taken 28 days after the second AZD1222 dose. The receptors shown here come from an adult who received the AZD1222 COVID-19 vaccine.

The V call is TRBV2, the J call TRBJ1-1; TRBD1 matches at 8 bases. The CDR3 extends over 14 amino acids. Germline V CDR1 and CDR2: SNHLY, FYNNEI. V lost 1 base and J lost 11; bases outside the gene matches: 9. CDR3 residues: CASSEVFPTGAAFF. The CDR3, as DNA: TGTGCCAGCAGTGAAGTTTTCCCGACAGGGGCGGCTTTCTTT.

CDR3 sequence (DNA): TGCGCCAGCAGCTTGGCCAAGATCCTCCGGGGCGCTTGGGGGAAGCAGTTCTTC. Its translation is CASSLAKILRGAWGKQFF. V and J are TRBV5-1 and TRBJ2-1; D may be TRBD1 or TRBD2 (5 bases each). The CDR3 is made up of 18 amino acids. V was trimmed by 0 bases and J by 11 bases, leaving 27 bases between them. Germline CDR1 and CDR2: SGHRS and YFSETQ.

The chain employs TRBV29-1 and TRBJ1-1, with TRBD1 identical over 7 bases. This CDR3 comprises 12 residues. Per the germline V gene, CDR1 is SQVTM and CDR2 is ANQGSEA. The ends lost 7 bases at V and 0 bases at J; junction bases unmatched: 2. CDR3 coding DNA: TGCAGCGCGGGACAGATGAACACTGAAGCTTTCTTT. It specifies CSAGQMNTEAFF.

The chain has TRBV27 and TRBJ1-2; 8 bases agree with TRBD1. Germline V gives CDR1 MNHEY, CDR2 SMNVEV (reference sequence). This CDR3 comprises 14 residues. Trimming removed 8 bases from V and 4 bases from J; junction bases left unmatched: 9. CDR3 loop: CASSRAGGVYGYTF. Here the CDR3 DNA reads TGTGCCAGCTCGAGGGCAGGGGGCGTCTATGGCTACACCTTC.

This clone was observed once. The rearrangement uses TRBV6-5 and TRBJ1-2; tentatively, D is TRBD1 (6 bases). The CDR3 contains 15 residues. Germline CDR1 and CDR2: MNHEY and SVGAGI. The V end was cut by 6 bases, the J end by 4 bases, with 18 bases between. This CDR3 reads CASSYLRQDSYGYTF. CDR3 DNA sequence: TGTGCCAGCAGCTACCTTAGACAGGATTCCTATGGCTACACCTTC.

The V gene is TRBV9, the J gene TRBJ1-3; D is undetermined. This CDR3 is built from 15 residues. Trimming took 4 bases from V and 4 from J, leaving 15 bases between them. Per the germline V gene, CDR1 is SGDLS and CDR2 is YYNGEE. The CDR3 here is CASSIREREGNTIYF. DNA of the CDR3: TGTGCCAGCAGCATCCGGGAACGAGAGGGAAACACCATATATTTT. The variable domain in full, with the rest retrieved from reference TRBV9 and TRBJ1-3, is DSGVTQTPKHLITATGQRVTLRCSPRSGDLSVYWYQQSLDQGLQFLIQYYNGEERAKGNILERFSAQQFPDLHSELNLSSLELGDSALYFCASSIREREGNTIYFGEGSWLTVV.

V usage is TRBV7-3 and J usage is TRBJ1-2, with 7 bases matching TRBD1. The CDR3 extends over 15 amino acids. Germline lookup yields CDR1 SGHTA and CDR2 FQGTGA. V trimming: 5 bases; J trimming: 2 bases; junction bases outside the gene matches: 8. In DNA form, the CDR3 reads TGTGCCAGCAGCCCCGGGACAGCTCGAAACTATGGCTACACCTTC. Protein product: CASSPGTARNYGYTF. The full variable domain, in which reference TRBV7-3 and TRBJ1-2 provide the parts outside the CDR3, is GAGVSQTPSNKVTEKGKYVELRCDPISGHTALYWYRQSLGQGPEFLIYFQGTGAADDSGLPNDRFFAVRPEGSVSTLKIQRTERGDSAVYLCASSPGTARNYGYTFGSGTRLTVV.

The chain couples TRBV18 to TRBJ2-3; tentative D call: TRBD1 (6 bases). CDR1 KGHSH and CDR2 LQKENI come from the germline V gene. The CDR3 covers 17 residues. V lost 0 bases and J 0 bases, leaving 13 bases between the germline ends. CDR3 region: CASSPPRTAPSTDTQYF. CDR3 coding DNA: TGTGCCAGCTCACCACCCAGGACAGCCCCTAGCACAGATACGCAGTATTTT.

The CDR3: CASSWDRFLANYGYTF. CDR3 nucleotides: TGTGCCAGCAGTTGGGACAGATTTTTAGCTAACTATGGCTACACCTTC. V is TRBV6-5 and J is TRBJ1-2; 7 positions agree with TRBD1. With V trimmed by 4 bases and J by 0 bases, 8 bases remained unmatched. In germline, CDR1 is MNHEY, CDR2 SVGAGI. The CDR3 runs to 16 residues.

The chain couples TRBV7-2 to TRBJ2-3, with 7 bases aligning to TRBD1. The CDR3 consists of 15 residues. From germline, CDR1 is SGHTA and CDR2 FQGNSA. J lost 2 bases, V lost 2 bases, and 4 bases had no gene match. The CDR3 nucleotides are TGTGCCAGCAGCTTAATGGGACAGAACACAGATACGCAGTATTTT. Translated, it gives CASSLMGQNTDTQYF. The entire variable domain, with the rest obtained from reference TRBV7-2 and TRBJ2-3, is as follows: GAGVSQSPSNKVTEKGKDVELRCDPISGHTALYWYRQSLGQGLEFLIYFQGNSAPDKSGLPSDRFSAERTGGSVSTLTIQRTQQEDSAVYLCASSLMGQNTDTQYFGPGTRLTVL.

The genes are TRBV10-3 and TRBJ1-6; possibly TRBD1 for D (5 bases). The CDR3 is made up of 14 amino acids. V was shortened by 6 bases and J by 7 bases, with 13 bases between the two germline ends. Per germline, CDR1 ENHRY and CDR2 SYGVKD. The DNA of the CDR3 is TGTGCCATCAGGGATTTGGAGGGGAATTCACCCCTCCACTTT. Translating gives CAIRDLEGNSPLHF.

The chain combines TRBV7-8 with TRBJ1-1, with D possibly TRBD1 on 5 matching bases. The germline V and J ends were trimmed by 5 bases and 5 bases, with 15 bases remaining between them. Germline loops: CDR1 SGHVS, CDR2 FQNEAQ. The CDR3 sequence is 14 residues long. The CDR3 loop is CASSPTRVKTEAFF. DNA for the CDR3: TGTGCCAGCAGCCCTACCAGGGTCAAGACTGAAGCTTTCTTT.

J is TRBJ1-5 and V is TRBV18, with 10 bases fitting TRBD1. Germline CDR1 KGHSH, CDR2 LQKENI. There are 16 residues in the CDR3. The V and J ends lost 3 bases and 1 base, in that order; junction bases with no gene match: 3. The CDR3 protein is CASSPTGQGSNQPQHF. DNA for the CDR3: TGTGCCAGCTCACCTACGGGACAGGGGAGCAATCAGCCCCAGCATTTT.

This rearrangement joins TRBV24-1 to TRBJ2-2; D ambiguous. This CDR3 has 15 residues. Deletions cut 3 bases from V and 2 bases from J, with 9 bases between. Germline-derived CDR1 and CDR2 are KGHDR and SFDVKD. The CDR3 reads CATSDPDGNTGELFF. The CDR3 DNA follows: TGTGCCACCAGTGATCCGGACGGTAACACCGGGGAGCTGTTTTTT.

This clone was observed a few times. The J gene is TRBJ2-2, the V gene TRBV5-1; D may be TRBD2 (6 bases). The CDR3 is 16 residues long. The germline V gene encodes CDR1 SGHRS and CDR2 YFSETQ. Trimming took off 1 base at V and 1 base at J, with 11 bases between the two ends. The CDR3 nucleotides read TGCGCCAGCAGCTTGCGCCTAGCGATGAACACCGGGGAGCTGTTTTTT. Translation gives CASSLRLAMNTGELFF.

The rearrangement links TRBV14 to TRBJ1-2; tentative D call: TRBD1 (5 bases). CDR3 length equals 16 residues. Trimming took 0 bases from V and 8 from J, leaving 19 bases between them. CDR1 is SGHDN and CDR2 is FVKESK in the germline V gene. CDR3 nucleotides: TGTGCCAGCAGCCAAGATCCAGGGCCTCCCAGGCGGGGCTACACCTTC. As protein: CASSQDPGPPRRGYTF.

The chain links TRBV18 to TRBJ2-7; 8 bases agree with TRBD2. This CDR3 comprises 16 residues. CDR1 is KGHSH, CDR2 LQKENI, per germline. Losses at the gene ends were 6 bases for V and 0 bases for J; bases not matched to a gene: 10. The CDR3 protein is CASSDVPGLDSYEQYF. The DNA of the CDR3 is TGTGCCAGCTCGGACGTTCCGGGACTAGACTCCTACGAGCAGTACTTC.

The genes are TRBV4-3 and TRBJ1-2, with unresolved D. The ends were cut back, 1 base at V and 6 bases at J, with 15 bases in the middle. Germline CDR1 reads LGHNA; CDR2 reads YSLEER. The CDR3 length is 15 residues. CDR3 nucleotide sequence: TGCGCCAGCAGCCAAGTAGAGGGAGTGTACGATGGCTACACCTTC. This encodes CASSQVEGVYDGYTF.